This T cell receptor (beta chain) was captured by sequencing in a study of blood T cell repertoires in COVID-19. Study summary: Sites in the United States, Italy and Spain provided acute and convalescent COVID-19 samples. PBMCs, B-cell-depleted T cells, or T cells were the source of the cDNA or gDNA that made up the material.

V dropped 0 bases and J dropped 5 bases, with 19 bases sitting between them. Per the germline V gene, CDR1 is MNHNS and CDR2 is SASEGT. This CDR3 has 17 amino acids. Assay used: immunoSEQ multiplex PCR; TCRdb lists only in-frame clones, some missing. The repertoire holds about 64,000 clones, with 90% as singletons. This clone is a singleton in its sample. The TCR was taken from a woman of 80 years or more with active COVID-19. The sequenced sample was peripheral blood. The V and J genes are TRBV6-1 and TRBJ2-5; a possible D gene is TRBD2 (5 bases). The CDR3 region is CASSEARVRQSRETQYF. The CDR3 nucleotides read TGTGCCAGCAGTGAAGCGCGGGTTCGCCAGTCCAGGGAGACCCAGTACTTC.